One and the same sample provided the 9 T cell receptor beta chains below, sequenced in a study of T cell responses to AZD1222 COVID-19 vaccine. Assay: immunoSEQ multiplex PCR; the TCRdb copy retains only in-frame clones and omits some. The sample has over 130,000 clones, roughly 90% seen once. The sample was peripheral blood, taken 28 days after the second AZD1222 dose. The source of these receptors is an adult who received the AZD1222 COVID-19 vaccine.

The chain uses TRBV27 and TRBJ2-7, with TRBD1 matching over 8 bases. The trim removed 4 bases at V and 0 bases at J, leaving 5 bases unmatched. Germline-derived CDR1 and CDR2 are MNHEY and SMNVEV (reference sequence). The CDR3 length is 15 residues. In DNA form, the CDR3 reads TGTGCCAGCAGTTCCTGGACAGGGACCTCCTACGAGCAGTACTTC. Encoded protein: CASSSWTGTSYEQYF.

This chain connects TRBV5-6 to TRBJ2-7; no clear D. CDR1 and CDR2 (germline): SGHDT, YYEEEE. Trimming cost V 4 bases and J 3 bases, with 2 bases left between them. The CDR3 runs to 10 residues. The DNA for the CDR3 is TGTGCCAGCAGCGACTACGAGCAGTACGTC. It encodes CASSDYEQYV.

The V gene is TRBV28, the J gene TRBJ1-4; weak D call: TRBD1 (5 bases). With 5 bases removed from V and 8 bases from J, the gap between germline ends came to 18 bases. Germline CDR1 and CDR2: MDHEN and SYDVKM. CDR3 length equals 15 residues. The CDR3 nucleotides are TGTGCCAGCAGTCTACCAGGGATCAGGGTAGAAAAACTGTTTTTT. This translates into CASSLPGIRVEKLFF.

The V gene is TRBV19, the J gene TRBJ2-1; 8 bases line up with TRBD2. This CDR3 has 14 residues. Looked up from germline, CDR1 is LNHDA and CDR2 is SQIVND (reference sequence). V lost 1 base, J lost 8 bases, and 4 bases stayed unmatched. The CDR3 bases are TGTGCCAGTAGTATAGTTAGCGGGACTGATGAGCAGTTCTTC. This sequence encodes CASSIVSGTDEQFF.

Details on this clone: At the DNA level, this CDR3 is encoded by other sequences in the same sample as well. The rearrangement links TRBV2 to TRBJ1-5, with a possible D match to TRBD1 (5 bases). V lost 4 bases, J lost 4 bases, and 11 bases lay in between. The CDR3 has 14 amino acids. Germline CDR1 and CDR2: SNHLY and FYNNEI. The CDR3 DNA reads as TGTGCCAGCAGTGTTGAAAGGGGAAATCAGCCCCAGCATTTT. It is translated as CASSVERGNQPQHF.

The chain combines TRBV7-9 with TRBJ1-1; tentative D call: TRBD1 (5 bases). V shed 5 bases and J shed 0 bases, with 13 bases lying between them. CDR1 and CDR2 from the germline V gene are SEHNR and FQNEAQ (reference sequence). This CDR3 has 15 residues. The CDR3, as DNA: TGTGCCAGCAGCCGGGACCGGGGCATGAACACTGAAGCTTTCTTT. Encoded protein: CASSRDRGMNTEAFF.

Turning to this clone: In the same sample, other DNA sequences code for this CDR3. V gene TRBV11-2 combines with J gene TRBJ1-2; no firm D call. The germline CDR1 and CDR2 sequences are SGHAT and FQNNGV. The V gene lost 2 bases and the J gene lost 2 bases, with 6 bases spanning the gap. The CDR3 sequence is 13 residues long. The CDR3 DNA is TGTGCCAGCAGCTTATCCGGGAACTATGGCTACACCTTC. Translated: CASSLSGNYGYTF.

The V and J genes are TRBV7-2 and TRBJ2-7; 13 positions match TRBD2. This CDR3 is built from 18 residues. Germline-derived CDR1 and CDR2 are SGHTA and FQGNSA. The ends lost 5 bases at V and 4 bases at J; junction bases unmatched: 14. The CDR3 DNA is TGTGCCAGCAGCAAAGGGGGATCCGGGACTAGCGGGGAATACGAGCAGTACTTC. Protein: CASSKGGSGTSGEYEQYF. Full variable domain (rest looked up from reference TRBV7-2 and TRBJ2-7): GAGVSQSPSNKVTEKGKDVELRCDPISGHTALYWYRQSLGQGLEFLIYFQGNSAPDKSGLPSDRFSAERTGGSVSTLTIQRTQQEDSAVYLCASSKGGSGTSGEYEQYFGPGTRLTVT.

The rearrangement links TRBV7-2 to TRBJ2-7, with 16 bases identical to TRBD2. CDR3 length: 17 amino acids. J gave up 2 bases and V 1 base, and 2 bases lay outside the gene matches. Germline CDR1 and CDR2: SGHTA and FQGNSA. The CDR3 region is CASSLGGTSGRAYEQYF. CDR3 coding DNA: TGTGCCAGCAGCTTAGGGGGGACTAGCGGGAGGGCCTACGAGCAGTACTTC.